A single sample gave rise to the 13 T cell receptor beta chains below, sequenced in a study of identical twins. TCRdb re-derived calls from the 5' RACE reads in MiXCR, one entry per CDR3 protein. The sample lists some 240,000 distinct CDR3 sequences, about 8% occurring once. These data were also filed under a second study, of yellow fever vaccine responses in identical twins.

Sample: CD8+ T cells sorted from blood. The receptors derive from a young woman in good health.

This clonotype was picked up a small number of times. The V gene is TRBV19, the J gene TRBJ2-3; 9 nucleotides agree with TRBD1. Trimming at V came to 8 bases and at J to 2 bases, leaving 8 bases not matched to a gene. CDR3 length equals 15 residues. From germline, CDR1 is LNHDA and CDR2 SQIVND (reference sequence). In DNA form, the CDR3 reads TGTGCCAGTTGTCCCGGGACAGGGAACACAGATACGCAGTATTTT. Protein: CASCPGTGNTDTQYF. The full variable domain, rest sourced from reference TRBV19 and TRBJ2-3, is DGGITQSPKYLFRKEGQNVTLSCEQNLNHDAMYWYRQDPGQGLRLIYYSQIVNDFQKGDIAEGYSVSREKKESFPLTVTSAQKNPTAFYLCASCPGTGNTDTQYFGPGTRLTVL.

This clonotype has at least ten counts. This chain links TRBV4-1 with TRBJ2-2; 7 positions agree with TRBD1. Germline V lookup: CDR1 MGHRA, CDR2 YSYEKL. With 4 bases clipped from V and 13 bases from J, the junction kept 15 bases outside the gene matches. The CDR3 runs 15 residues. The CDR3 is CASSPPETGHVVLFF. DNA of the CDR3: TGCGCCAGCAGCCCTCCCGAGACAGGGCATGTTGTGCTGTTTTTT.

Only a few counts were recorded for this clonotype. The CDR3 spells CASSYPQVTSYEQYF. For the CDR3, the DNA is TGTGCCAGCAGTTACCCCCAGGTAACCTCCTACGAGCAGTACTTC. The rearrangement joins TRBV6-2 or TRBV6-3 to TRBJ2-7; no reliable D call. V lost 2 bases and J 0 bases, leaving 11 bases between the germline ends. The germline gives CDR1 MNHEY, CDR2 SVGEGT. The CDR3 covers 15 residues.

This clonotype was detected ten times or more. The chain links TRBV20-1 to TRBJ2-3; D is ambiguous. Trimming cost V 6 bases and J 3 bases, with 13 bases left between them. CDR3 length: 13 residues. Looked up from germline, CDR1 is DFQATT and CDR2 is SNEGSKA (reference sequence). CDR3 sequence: CSAVLPLTDTQYF. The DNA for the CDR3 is TGCAGTGCCGTACTTCCCCTAACAGATACGCAGTATTTT.

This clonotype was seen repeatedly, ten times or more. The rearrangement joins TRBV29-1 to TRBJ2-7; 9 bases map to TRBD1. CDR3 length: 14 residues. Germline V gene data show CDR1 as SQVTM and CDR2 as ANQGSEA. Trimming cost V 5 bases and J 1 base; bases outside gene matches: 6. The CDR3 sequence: CSVRGTGRSYEQYF. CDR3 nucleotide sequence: TGCAGCGTTCGCGGGACAGGGCGATCCTACGAGCAGTACTTC.

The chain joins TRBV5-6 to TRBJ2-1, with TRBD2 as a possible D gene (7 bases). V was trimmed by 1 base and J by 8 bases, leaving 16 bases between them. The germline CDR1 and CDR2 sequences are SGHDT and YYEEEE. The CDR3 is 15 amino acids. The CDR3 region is CASSLWGGLGDEQFF. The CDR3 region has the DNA TGTGCCAGCAGCTTGTGGGGGGGCCTTGGGGATGAGCAGTTCTTC.

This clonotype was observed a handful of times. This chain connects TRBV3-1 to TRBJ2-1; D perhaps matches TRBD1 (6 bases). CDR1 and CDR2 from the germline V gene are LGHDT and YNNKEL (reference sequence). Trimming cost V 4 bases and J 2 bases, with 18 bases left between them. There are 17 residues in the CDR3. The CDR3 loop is CASSLLQGLHPYNEQFF. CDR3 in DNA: TGTGCCAGCAGCCTACTACAGGGTTTACACCCCTACAATGAGCAGTTCTTC.

CDR3 DNA: TGTGCCAGCAGCCAAGAGGTTCTTGGACTAGCGGGGGGCAAACCCTACGAGCAGTACTTC. Translated, it gives CASSQEVLGLAGGKPYEQYF. V usage is TRBV3-1 and J usage is TRBJ2-7, with 14 bases that match TRBD2. Losses at the gene ends were 0 bases for V and 2 bases for J; bases not matched to a gene: 12. Germline loops: CDR1 LGHDT, CDR2 YNNKEL (reference sequence). The CDR3 totals 20 residues.

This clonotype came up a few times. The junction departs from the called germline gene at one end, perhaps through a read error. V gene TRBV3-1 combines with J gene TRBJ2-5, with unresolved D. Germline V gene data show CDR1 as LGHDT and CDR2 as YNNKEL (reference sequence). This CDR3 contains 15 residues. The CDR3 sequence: CACSQNRAPQETQYF. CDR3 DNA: TGTGCCTGCAGCCAAAACCGGGCGCCACAAGAGACCCAGTACTTC.

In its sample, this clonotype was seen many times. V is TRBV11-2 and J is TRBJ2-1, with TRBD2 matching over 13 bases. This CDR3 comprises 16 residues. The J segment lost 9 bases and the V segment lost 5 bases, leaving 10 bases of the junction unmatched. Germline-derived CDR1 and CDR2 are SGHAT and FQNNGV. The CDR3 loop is CASSPQTSGRETEQFF. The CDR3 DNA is TGTGCCAGCAGCCCACAAACTAGCGGGAGGGAAACTGAGCAGTTCTTC. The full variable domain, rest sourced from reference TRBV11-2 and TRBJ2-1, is EAGVAQSPRYKIIEKRQSVAFWCNPISGHATLYWYQQILGQGPKLLIQFQNNGVVDDSQLPKDRFSAERLKGVDSTLKIQPAKLEDSAVYLCASSPQTSGRETEQFFGPGTRLTVL.

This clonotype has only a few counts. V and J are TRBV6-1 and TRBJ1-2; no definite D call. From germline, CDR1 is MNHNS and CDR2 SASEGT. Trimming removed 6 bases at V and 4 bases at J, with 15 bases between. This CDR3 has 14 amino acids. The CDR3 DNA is TGTGCCAGCAGCCCCCTAAAGTACCTCTATGGCTACACCTTC. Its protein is CASSPLKYLYGYTF.

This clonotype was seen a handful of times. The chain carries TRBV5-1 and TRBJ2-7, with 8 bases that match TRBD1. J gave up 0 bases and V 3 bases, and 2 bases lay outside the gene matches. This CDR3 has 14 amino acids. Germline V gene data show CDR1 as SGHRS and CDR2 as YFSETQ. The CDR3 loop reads CASSWTGPSYEQYF. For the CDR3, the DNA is TGCGCCAGCAGCTGGACAGGGCCCTCCTACGAGCAGTACTTC.

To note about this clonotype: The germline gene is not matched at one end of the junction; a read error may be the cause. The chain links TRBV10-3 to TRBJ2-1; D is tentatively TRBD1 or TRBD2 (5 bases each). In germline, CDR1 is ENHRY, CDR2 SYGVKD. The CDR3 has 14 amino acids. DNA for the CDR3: TGTGCCTTCAGTGAGGGCCAGGGTTCTACTGAGCAGTTCTTC. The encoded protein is CAFSEGQGSTEQFF.